This T cell receptor (beta chain) is from a study of T cell responses to AZD1222 COVID-19 vaccine. Overall study results and limits: Vaccine-associated CD4 TCRs spanned spike, dominant at 160-218 and 743-854. Just a handful of people given AZD1222 tested seropositive at baseline. Nearly half of spike-specific TCRs reportedly target variant regions that are unmutated in the B.1.351 and B.1.1.7 variants.

Assay: immunoSEQ multiplex PCR; the TCRdb copy retains only in-frame clones and omits some. The profile shows some 86,000 clones, approximately 90% of them singletons. Details on this clone: Its antigen remains unknown.

The CDR3 contains 11 residues. In germline, CDR1 is SGHRS, CDR2 YFSETQ. The V end lost 4 bases, the J end lost 7 bases, and 9 bases lay between the germline ends. This receptor was taken from an adult in good health. Sequences were derived from peripheral blood, sampled on day 0 of AZD1222 vaccination. V usage is TRBV5-1 and J usage is TRBJ2-7; D possibly corresponds to TRBD1 (5 bases). The chain's CDR3 is CASSEAGEQYF. For the CDR3, the DNA is TGCGCCAGCAGCGAAGCAGGGGAGCAGTACTTC.